This TCR beta chain emerged from a study of neoadjuvant anti-PD-1 for oral cavity cancer (dated by TCRdb to about 2021). About the investigation overall: Before curative-intent surgical resection, most patients were given three to four biweekly doses of nivolumab at 3 mg/kg. For patients who did not progress, a fourth nivolumab dose was given around day 43, followed by definitive surgical resection on days 50-56. Under RECIST 1.1, patients with complete response, partial response or stable disease were classed as responders, and patients with progression were classed as non-responders. A roughly 30% response rate was observed in the parent correlative cohort, in which around eleven patients were included.

About this clone: Its antigen specificity is not known. Per-base qualities were not stored, and no clone one base away is much larger.

This specimen's time point label, interpreted: after neoadjuvant nivolumab, at surgical resection. None of the patients had received prior systemic or radiation treatment, and all were newly diagnosed with stage II-IVA oral cavity squamous cell carcinoma. The cohort was composed of patients with HPV-negative, locally advanced oral cavity squamous cell carcinoma. No culture maintenance or expansion was done, as the peripheral blood mononuclear cells went straight to analysis. Samples were obtained from a longitudinal correlative study of a single-arm phase II trial of neoadjuvant nivolumab in oral cavity squamous cell carcinoma. Subject-matched pre- and post-treatment PBMCs and tumors from three responders and three non-responders were subjected to genomic DNA-based TCRbeta sequencing. Peripheral blood mononuclear cells were collected once before nivolumab treatment and again after treatment, at the time of surgery. The Maxwell RSC DNA from Cells kit was used to extract genomic DNA from PBMCs.

From the germline V gene, CDR1 is MNHNS and CDR2 is SASEGT. At the junction V is shortened by 4 bases and J by 2 bases, with 14 bases in between. The CDR3 goes from the cysteine to the phenylalanine over 15 residues. CDR3 DNA is the only sequence kept; it has 45 bases, read in frame from the first base. Beyond this particular receptor, the publication reports: After neoadjuvant nivolumab, non-responders showed significantly higher T cell clonality (Gini index) in PBMCs than responders did. The TCR analyses had only a few patients in each response group, and the authors called for validation in larger cohorts. Higher pretreatment blood Treg/Th17 ratios correlated with both higher pretreatment blood TCRbeta clonality and lower post-treatment tumor TCRbeta clonality.

For deep sequencing, PBMC libraries mostly used approximately 500 ng of input genomic DNA, with six replicates for each sample. The immunoSEQ hsTCRbeta kit was used to prepare TCRbeta libraries according to the manufacturer's instructions. The finished libraries were brought together in one pool at 2.5 to 3.5 nM, which was then read using an Illumina NovaSeq 6000 S4 flow cell. The authors' pipeline ran thus. The immunoSEQ Analyzer handled quality control and preprocessing of the raw data. The analysis was limited to productive rearrangements, and each clonotype was defined by a unique CDR3 amino acid sequence. Repertoire clonality was estimated as the Gini-Simpson index, which was calculated using the R package tcR. Student's t test was used to compare Gini indices, while Pearson correlation assessed associations with tumor size change. TCRdb took over this immuneACCESS table, retaining in-frame rearrangements with V and J assigned. Such tables are incomplete; in checked studies, under half of the missing clones stem from an unresolved V gene, and the remainder is unexplained. D and trimming were read from the DNA, whereas the V and J calls and clone size are those reported in that table. Recorded for this sample are fewer than 90,000 clones; about 88% of them occurred a single time. The top ten constitute more than 3% of the sample.

The sequencing here drew on PBMCs, taken after nivolumab (anti-PD-1) treatment. The sequence links TRBV6-1 to TRBJ2-5; the D gene is not confidently resolved. The receptor's source is a person aged 35-80 years with oral cavity squamous cell carcinoma. The CDR3 corresponds to CASSGLGPPQETQYF. The nucleotide sequence reads as follows: TGTGCCAGCAGTGGCCTCGGGCCCCCTCAAGAGACCCAGTACTTC.